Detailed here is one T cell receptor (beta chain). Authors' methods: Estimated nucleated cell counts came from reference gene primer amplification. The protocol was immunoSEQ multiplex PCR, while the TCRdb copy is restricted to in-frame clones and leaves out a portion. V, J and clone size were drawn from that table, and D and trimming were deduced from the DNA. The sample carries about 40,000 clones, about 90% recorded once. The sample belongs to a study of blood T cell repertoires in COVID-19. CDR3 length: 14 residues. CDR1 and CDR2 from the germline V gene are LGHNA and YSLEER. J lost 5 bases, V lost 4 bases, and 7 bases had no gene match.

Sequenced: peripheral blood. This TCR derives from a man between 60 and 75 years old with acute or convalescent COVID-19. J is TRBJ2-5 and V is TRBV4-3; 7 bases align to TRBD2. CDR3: CASSPGRGVETQYF. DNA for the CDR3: TGCGCCAGCAGCCCGGGGAGGGGAGTGGAGACCCAGTACTTC.